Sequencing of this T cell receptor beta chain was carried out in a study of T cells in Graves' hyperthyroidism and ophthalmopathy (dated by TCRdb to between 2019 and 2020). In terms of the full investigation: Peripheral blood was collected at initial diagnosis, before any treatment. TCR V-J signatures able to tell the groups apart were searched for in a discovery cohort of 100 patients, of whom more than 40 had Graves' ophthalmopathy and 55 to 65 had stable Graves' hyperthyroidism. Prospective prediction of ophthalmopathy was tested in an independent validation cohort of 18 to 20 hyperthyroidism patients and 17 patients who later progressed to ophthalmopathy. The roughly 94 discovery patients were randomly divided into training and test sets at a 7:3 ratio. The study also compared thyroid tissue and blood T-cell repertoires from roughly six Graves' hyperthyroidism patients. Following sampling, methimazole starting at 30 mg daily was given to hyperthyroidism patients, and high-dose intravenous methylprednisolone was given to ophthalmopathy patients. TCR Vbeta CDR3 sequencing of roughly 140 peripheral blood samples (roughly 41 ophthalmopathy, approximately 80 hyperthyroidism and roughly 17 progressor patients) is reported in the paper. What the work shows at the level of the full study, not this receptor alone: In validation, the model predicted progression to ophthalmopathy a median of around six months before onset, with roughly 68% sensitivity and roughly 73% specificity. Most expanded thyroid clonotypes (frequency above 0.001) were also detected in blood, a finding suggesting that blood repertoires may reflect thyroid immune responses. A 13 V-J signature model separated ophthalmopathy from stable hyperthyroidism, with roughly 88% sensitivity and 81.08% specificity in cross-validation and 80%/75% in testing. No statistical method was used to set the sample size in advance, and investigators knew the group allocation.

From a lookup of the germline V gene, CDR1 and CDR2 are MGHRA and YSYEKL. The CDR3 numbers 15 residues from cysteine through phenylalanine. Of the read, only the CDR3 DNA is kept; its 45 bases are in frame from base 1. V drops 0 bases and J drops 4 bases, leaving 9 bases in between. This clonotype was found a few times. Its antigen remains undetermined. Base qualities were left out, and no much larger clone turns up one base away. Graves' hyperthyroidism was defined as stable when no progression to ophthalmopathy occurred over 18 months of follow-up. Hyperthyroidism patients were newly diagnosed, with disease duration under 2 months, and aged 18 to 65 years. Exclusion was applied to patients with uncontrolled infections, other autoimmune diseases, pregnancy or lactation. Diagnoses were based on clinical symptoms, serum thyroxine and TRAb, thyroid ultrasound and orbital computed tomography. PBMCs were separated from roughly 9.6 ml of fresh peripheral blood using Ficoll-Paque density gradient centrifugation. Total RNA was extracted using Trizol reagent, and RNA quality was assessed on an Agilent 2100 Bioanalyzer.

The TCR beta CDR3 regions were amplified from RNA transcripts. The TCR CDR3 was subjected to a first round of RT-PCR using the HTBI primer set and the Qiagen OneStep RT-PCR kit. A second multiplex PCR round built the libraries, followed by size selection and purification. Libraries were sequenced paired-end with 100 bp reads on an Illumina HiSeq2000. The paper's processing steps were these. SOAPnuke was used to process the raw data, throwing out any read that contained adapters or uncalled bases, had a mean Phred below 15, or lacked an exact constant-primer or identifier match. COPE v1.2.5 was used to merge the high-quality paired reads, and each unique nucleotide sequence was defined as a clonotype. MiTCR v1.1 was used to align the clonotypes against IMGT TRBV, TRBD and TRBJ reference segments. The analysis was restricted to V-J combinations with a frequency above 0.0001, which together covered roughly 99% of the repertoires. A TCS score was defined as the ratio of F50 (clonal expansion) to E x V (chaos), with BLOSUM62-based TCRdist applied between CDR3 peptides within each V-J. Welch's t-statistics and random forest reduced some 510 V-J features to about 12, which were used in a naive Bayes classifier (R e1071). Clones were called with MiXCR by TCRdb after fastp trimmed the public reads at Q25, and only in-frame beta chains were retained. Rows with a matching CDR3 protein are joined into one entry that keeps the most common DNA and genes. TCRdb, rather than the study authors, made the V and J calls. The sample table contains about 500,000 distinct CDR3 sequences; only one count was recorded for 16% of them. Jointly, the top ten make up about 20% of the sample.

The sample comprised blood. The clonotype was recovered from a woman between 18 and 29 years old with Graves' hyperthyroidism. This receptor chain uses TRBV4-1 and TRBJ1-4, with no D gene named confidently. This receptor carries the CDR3 CASSQEGSGNEKLFF. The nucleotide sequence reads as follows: TGCGCCAGCAGCCAAGAAGGTTCGGGTAATGAAAAACTGTTTTTT.